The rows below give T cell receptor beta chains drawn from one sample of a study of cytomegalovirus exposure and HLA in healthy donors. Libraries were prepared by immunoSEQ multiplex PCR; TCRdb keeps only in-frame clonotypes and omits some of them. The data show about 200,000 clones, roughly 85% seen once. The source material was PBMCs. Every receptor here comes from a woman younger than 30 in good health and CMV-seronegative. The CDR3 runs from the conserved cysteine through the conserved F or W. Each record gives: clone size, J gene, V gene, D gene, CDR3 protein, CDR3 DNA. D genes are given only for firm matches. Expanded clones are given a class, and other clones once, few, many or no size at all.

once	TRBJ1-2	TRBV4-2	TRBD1	CASSQSRQGVLNGYTF	TGTGCCAGCAGCCAATCGCGACAGGGAGTTCTCAATGGCTACACCTTC
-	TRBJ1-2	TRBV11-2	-	CASSERELGLSGTF	TGTGCCAGCAGCGAGCGTGAATTGGGGCTTTCCGGCACCTTC
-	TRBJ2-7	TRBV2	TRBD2	CASSVPSGRDGEQYF	TGTGCCAGCAGCGTCCCTAGCGGGAGGGATGGCGAGCAGTACTTC
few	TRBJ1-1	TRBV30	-	CAWGTGAGGTEAFF	TGTGCCTGGGGTACAGGAGCCGGGGGAACTGAAGCTTTCTTT
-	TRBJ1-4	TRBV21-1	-	CASSRNRDPGEKLFF	TGTGCCAGCAGCAGGAATCGCGACCCAGGGGAAAAACTGTTTTTT
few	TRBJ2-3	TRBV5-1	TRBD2	CASRLGLAGGSDTQYF	TGCGCCAGCAGACTAGGACTAGCGGGGGGTTCAGATACGCAGTATTTT
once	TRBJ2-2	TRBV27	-	CASSLNLASTGELFF	TGTGCCAGCAGTTTAAATCTAGCGTCCACCGGGGAGCTGTTTTTT
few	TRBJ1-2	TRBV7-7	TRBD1	CASRWTGKDGYTF	TGTGCCAGCAGATGGACAGGGAAGGATGGCTACACCTTC
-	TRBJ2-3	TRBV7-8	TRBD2	CASSFGSGRTDTQYF	TGTGCCAGCAGCTTCGGTAGCGGGAGGACAGATACGCAGTATTTT
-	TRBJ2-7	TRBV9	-	CASSPGLGTYEQYF	TGTGCCAGCAGCCCAGGACTGGGAACCTACGAGCAGTACTTC
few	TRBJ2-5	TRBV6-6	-	CASSYRGGETQYF	TGTGCCAGCAGTTACAGGGGGGGAGAGACCCAGTACTTC
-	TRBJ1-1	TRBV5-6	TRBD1	CASSLTGGSLNTEAFF	TGTGCCAGCAGCTTGACAGGGGGCTCACTGAACACTGAAGCTTTCTTT
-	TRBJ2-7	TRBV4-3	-	CASSPKPVSYEQYF	TGCGCCAGCAGCCCTAAACCGGTCTCCTACGAGCAGTACTTC
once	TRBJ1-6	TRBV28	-	CASSLAGGTNSPLHF	TGTGCCAGCAGTTTGGCGGGGGGCACGAATTCACCCCTCCACTTT
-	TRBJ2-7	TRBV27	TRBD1	CASSPMGQGAYEQYF	TGTGCCAGCAGTCCCATGGGACAGGGGGCTTACGAGCAGTACTTC
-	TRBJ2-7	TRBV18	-	CASSRTDLTREQYF	TGTGCCAGCTCACGGACAGATCTTACGAGAGAGCAGTACTTC
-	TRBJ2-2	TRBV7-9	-	CASSLAGPNTGELFF	TGTGCCAGCAGCTTAGCGGGCCCGAACACCGGGGAGCTGTTTTTT
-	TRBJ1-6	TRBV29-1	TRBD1	CSVLTGGVDSPLHF	TGCAGCGTTCTGACAGGGGGAGTGGATTCACCCCTCCACTTT
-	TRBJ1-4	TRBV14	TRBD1	CASLGQINEKLFF	TGTGCCAGCCTGGGACAGATTAATGAAAAACTGTTTTTT